The rows below give T cell receptor beta chains drawn from one sample of a study of shared clonotypes between healthy human individuals. Generated by immunoSEQ multiplex PCR, the TCRdb table keeps only in-frame clones and is missing some. The sample yields about 470,000 clones, around 75% seen once. Sequencing was done on a sample of PBMCs. These receptors all stem from a woman aged 40 to 50 in good health. Some clones in this sample may be carry-over from other donors' samples. CDR3s include the opening cysteine and the closing phenylalanine or tryptophan. The order of the fields is clone size, CDR3 length, V gene, J gene, CDR3 protein. The size entry is marked missing in some rows and otherwise reads once, few, many or a size class.

clone size: .; CDR3 length: 13; V gene: TRBV11-3; J gene: TRBJ2-3; CDR3 protein: CASSLRSTDTQYF
clone size: .; CDR3 length: 15; V gene: TRBV27; J gene: TRBJ2-4; CDR3 protein: CASALGVLAKNIQYF
clone size: .; CDR3 length: 13; V gene: TRBV7-3; J gene: TRBJ2-2; CDR3 protein: CASSLNMPGELFF
clone size: few; CDR3 length: 16; V gene: TRBV18; J gene: TRBJ1-1; CDR3 protein: CASSPRPGTGGQEAFF
clone size: .; CDR3 length: 15; V gene: TRBV28; J gene: TRBJ2-5; CDR3 protein: CASRNGLAGSETQYF
clone size: .; CDR3 length: 16; V gene: TRBV6-1; J gene: TRBJ1-5; CDR3 protein: CASSGQPTGGNQPQHF
clone size: .; CDR3 length: 15; V gene: TRBV28; J gene: TRBJ2-1; CDR3 protein: CASSAGTSGGNEQFF
clone size: .; CDR3 length: 15; V gene: TRBV18; J gene: TRBJ1-1; CDR3 protein: CASSTQGTWNTEAFF
clone size: once; CDR3 length: 14; V gene: TRBV29-1; J gene: TRBJ2-1; CDR3 protein: CSVYRQNADNEQFF
clone size: .; CDR3 length: 14; V gene: TRBV7-3; J gene: TRBJ2-1; CDR3 protein: CASSQNLGSNEQFF
clone size: .; CDR3 length: 15; V gene: TRBV7-8; J gene: TRBJ2-7; CDR3 protein: CASSLTSGSGYEQYF
clone size: .; CDR3 length: 16; V gene: TRBV5-1; J gene: TRBJ1-1; CDR3 protein: CASSLAVNRRNTEAFF
clone size: .; CDR3 length: 16; V gene: TRBV29-1; J gene: TRBJ2-1; CDR3 protein: CSVRDTTNLRHNEQFF
clone size: .; CDR3 length: 17; V gene: TRBV5-4; J gene: TRBJ2-3; CDR3 protein: CASSRGGGQQDTDTQYF
clone size: .; CDR3 length: 13; V gene: TRBV4-1; J gene: TRBJ2-7; CDR3 protein: CASSQVFSYEQYF
clone size: .; CDR3 length: 15; V gene: TRBV19; J gene: TRBJ2-4; CDR3 protein: CASSRTGGAKNIQYF
clone size: .; CDR3 length: 15; V gene: TRBV9; J gene: TRBJ2-2; CDR3 protein: CASRGTSGSSGELFF
clone size: few; CDR3 length: 15; V gene: TRBV4-1; J gene: TRBJ1-1; CDR3 protein: CASSQPRGEQTEAFF
clone size: .; CDR3 length: 12; V gene: TRBV6-1; J gene: TRBJ1-4; CDR3 protein: CASNNRGRKLFF
clone size: .; CDR3 length: 16; V gene: TRBV4-3; J gene: TRBJ1-2; CDR3 protein: CASSSARRRKTYGYTF